The 26 T cell receptor beta chains below were found in one sample sequenced in a study of T cell responses to AZD1222 COVID-19 vaccine. Sequencing was performed with immunoSEQ multiplex PCR; in TCRdb, only in-frame clones are kept and a portion is missing. The table records around 75,000 clones, more than 75% of them present only once. The starting material was peripheral blood, obtained on day 0 of AZD1222 vaccination. The source is an adult in good health.

This CDR3 reads CASSSRTGDTGELFF. The CDR3 region has the DNA TGTGCCAGCAGCTCGAGGACAGGGGACACCGGGGAGCTGTTTTTT. V and J are TRBV11-3 and TRBJ2-2, with 9 bases matching TRBD1. The CDR3 totals 15 residues. V gave up 4 bases and J gave up 3 bases; unmatched junction bases: 3. Germline V gene data show CDR1 as SGHNT and CDR2 as YENEEA.

This chain links TRBV6-6 with TRBJ1-2, with 8 bases matching TRBD1. J lost 7 bases, V lost 7 bases, and 17 bases had no gene match. This CDR3 contains 16 residues. Per germline, CDR1 MNHNY and CDR2 SVGAGI (reference sequence). The CDR3 DNA follows: TGTGCCAGCACCCGAGAATCAGGGGGCGCAGGGTTTGGCTACACCTTC. Translating it yields CASTRESGGAGFGYTF.

The chain employs TRBV5-1 and TRBJ1-2; 8 bases fit TRBD1. After removal of 3 bases from V and 6 bases from J, the junction contained 4 bases not matched to a gene. CDR1 is SGHRS and CDR2 is YFSETQ in the germline V gene. The CDR3 is made up of 13 amino acids. As DNA, the CDR3 is TGCGCCAGCAGCTGGGGACAGGATAATGGCTACACCTTC. Amino acids: CASSWGQDNGYTF.

The chain links TRBV24-1 to TRBJ2-1; no firm D call. This CDR3 is built from 13 residues. V was pared by 1 base and J by 6 bases, with 6 bases between. The germline gives CDR1 KGHDR, CDR2 SFDVKD. CDR3 residues: CATSDFVGNEQFF. The CDR3 nucleotides read TGTGCCACCAGTGATTTTGTGGGCAATGAGCAGTTCTTC.

The rearrangement links TRBV6-5 to TRBJ1-2; possible D gene TRBD1, 5 bases. This CDR3 has 15 amino acids. Germline values: CDR1 MNHEY, CDR2 SVGAGI. V lost 2 bases and J 0 bases, leaving 10 bases between the germline ends. In nucleotides, the CDR3 is TGTGCCAGCAGTTACCAGGGCGGGGCTAACTATGGCTACACCTTC. This codes for CASSYQGGANYGYTF.

The count of this clone is one. The chain joins TRBV7-3 to TRBJ1-3; D perhaps matches TRBD1 (5 bases). The CDR3 has 14 residues. In germline, CDR1 is SGHTA, CDR2 FQGTGA. The ends were cut back, 4 bases at V and 4 bases at J, with 11 bases in the middle. CDR3 bases: TGTGCCAGCAGCTCCGGGACGACCGGAAACACCATATATTTT. Translating gives CASSSGTTGNTIYF.

CDR3 DNA sequence: TGTGTCGTAGCTTCGGAAGAAGCTTTCTTT. Translation: CVVASEEAFF. The V call is TRBV28, the J call TRBJ1-1; D remains unclear. The germline CDR1 and CDR2 sequences are MDHEN and SYDVKM. CDR3 length: 10 amino acids. The complete variable domain, with remaining parts taken from reference TRBV28 and TRBJ1-1, reads DVKVTQSSRYLVKRTGEKVFLECVQDMDHENMFWYRQDPGLGLRLIYFSYDVKMKEKGDIPEGYSVSREKKERFSLILESASTNQTSMYLCVVASEEAFFGQGTRLTVV.

This chain connects TRBV12-3 or TRBV12-4 to TRBJ2-3, with unresolved D. This CDR3 has 11 residues. Trimming stripped 5 bases from V and 6 bases from J, with 6 bases between. The CDR3 DNA follows: TGTGCCAGCAGTCATGGGGATACGCAGTATTTT. It encodes CASSHGDTQYF.

The CDR3 DNA follows: TGCGCCAGCAGCCAAGACGGGTCTGGCGGGGACGAGCAGTACTTC. This gives the protein CASSQDGSGGDEQYF. The chain links TRBV4-3 to TRBJ2-7; possible D gene TRBD2, 6 bases. This CDR3 region has 15 residues. V was shortened by 0 bases and J by 5 bases, with 14 bases between the two germline ends. Germline lookup yields CDR1 LGHNA and CDR2 YSLEER.

The gene calls are TRBV19 and TRBJ1-4; maybe TRBD1 (5 bases). There are 15 residues in the CDR3. Germline loops: CDR1 LNHDA, CDR2 SQIVND (reference sequence). Trimming cost V 6 bases and J 0 bases, with 11 bases left between them. This CDR3 reads CASRTARTTNEKLFF. The CDR3 nucleotides read TGTGCCAGTAGGACAGCCCGAACAACTAATGAAAAACTGTTTTTT.

The chain joins TRBV5-8 to TRBJ2-2, with 8 bases that match TRBD2. This CDR3 contains 15 residues. After removal of 0 bases from V and 6 bases from J, the junction contained 4 bases not matched to a gene. Germline CDR1 and CDR2: SGHTS and YDEGEE. The CDR3 loop reads CASSLERGGPGELFF. DNA of the CDR3: TGTGCCAGCAGCTTGGAACGGGGGGGCCCCGGGGAGCTGTTTTTT.

The rearrangement links TRBV25-1 to TRBJ2-7; 8 bases align to TRBD1. The germline CDR1 and CDR2 sequences are MGHDK and SYGVNS. The CDR3 extends over 14 amino acids. Unmatched junction bases numbered 11, after V lost 8 bases and J lost 5 bases. The CDR3: CASDQGAIGNEQYF. CDR3 coding DNA: TGTGCCAGCGACCAGGGGGCTATCGGAAACGAGCAGTACTTC.

The CDR3 spells CASSGSGGAGNEQFF. Here the CDR3 DNA reads TGTGCCAGCAGTGGAAGCGGGGGGGCTGGGAATGAGCAGTTCTTC. The V call is TRBV2, the J call TRBJ2-1; 10 bases match TRBD2. Germline CDR1 reads SNHLY; CDR2 reads FYNNEI. The CDR3 is 15 amino acids. V lost 4 bases and J lost 7; bases outside the gene matches: 7.

The V and J genes are TRBV21-1 and TRBJ1-5; the table's TRBD1 call for D was not verified on the DNA. TRBV21-1 is a documented pseudogene. This CDR3 contains 13 residues. The CDR3 nucleotides are TGTGCCAGCAGCTCCACAGGGGGCCAGCCCCAGCATTTT. This encodes CASSSTGGQPQHF.

The rearrangement uses TRBV7-8 and TRBJ1-2; 7 bases are shared with TRBD1. The CDR3 totals 15 residues. The germline gives CDR1 SGHVS, CDR2 FQNEAQ. With 5 bases clipped from V and 8 bases from J, the junction kept 14 bases outside the gene matches. The CDR3 bases are TGTGCCAGCAGCCCCACCGGGAAGGGGGCCTGGGGCTACACCTTC. Translated: CASSPTGKGAWGYTF.

The chain carries TRBV25-1 and TRBJ2-1; TRBD2 matches 8 bases. After removal of 4 bases from V and 8 bases from J, the junction contained 13 bases not matched to a gene. The CDR3 length is 16 residues. In germline, CDR1 is MGHDK, CDR2 SYGVNS. This chain's CDR3 is CASSALSGGSGYEQFF. The DNA for the CDR3 is TGTGCCAGCAGTGCCCTCAGCGGGGGTAGTGGGTATGAGCAGTTCTTC.

This clone was seen once. The chain is built from TRBV6-5 and TRBJ2-5; D is uncertain. Looked up from germline, CDR1 is MNHEY and CDR2 is SVGAGI. This CDR3 spans 13 amino acids. The V end was cut by 5 bases, the J end by 4 bases, with 11 bases between. For the CDR3, the DNA is TGTGCCAGCAGTCGGGCCCTGGGAGAGACCCAGTACTTC. Translation gives CASSRALGETQYF.

The J gene is TRBJ2-2, the V gene TRBV5-4; the match to TRBD2 covers 7 bases. Germline values: CDR1 SGHNT, CDR2 YYREEE (reference sequence). V lost 2 bases and J lost 3; bases outside the gene matches: 7. The CDR3 loop spans 16 amino acids. The CDR3 coding sequence is TGTGCCAGCAGCTTACGTGGGAGGGATCACACCGGGGAGCTGTTTTTT. It yields the protein CASSLRGRDHTGELFF.

The CDR3 nucleotides read TGTGCCAGCAGTTTCGGGGGTTATTCTGGGGCCAACGTCCTGACTTTC. Translating it yields CASSFGGYSGANVLTF. This rearrangement joins TRBV28 to TRBJ2-6; D is perhaps TRBD2 (6 bases). This CDR3 spans 16 amino acids. Trimming removed 3 bases at V and 1 base at J, with 10 bases between. Per germline, CDR1 MDHEN and CDR2 SYDVKM.

The chain couples TRBV6-1 to TRBJ2-3, with 10 bases that match TRBD2. Unmatched junction bases numbered 12, after V lost 4 bases and J lost 2 bases. Germline lookup yields CDR1 MNHNS and CDR2 SASEGT. CDR3 length: 18 residues. The CDR3 is CASSGLWERGGYTDTQYF. For the CDR3, the DNA is TGTGCCAGCAGTGGCCTTTGGGAGCGGGGGGGATACACAGATACGCAGTATTTT.

J is TRBJ2-3 and V is TRBV24-1; D is ambiguous. Germline values: CDR1 KGHDR, CDR2 SFDVKD. Trimming stripped 5 bases from V and 5 bases from J, with 10 bases between. CDR3 length equals 13 residues. The CDR3 is CATSGSAEDTQYF. The CDR3 DNA sequence: TGTGCCACCAGTGGGTCTGCGGAAGATACGCAGTATTTT.

The V and J genes are TRBV5-1 and TRBJ2-1; D remains ambiguous. Deletions cut 0 bases from V and 5 bases from J, with 6 bases between. Germline CDR1 reads SGHRS; CDR2 reads YFSETQ. The CDR3 is 13 amino acids. The CDR3 spells CASSLGPNNEQFF. The CDR3 region has the DNA TGCGCCAGCAGCTTGGGACCCAACAATGAGCAGTTCTTC.

The genes are TRBV6-4 and TRBJ1-1, with 7 bases lining up with TRBD1. Germline V gene data show CDR1 as MRHNA and CDR2 as SNTAGT. CDR3 length equals 14 residues. The V and J ends lost 6 bases and 5 bases, in that order; junction bases with no gene match: 9. The DNA for the CDR3 is TGTGCCAGCAGGAGCAGGTCAGGGGGGACTGAAGCTTTCTTT. As protein: CASRSRSGGTEAFF.

This clone was found once. This sequence joins TRBV4-1 and TRBJ1-5, with 7 bases fitting TRBD1. Germline trimming cut 3 bases from V and 7 bases from J; bases unmatched to any gene: 9. This CDR3 contains 15 residues. Per germline, CDR1 MGHRA and CDR2 YSYEKL. In nucleotides, the CDR3 is TGCGCCAGCAGCCACACGGGACAGTCGGGGCAGCCCCAGCATTTT. Translation gives CASSHTGQSGQPQHF.

The rearrangement uses TRBV4-1 and TRBJ1-5, with D unclear. The ends were cut back, 0 bases at V and 9 bases at J, with 18 bases in the middle. Germline V lookup: CDR1 MGHRA, CDR2 YSYEKL. The CDR3 covers 16 residues. The CDR3 coding sequence is TGCGCCAGCAGCCAAGAAGGGAGGCTGAAACGTGGGCCCCAGCATTTT. As protein: CASSQEGRLKRGPQHF.

This clone appeared a few times. The chain combines TRBV14 with TRBJ1-4; perhaps TRBD1 as D (6 bases). This CDR3 spans 15 amino acids. Germline assignment: CDR1 SGHDN and CDR2 FVKESK. Between the trimmed V and J ends, which lost 5 bases and 8 bases, there was a span of 18 bases. The CDR3 loop is CASSSLQGSGEKLFF. CDR3 nucleotide sequence: TGTGCCAGCAGCTCTTTACAGGGAAGCGGAGAAAAACTGTTTTTT.